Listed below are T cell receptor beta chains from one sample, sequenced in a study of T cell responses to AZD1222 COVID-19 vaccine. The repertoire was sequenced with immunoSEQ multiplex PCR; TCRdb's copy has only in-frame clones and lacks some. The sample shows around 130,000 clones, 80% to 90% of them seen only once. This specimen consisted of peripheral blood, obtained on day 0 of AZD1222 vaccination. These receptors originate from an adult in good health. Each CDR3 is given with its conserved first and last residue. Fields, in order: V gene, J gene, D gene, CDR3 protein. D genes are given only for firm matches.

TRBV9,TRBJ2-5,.,CASSVDLVQETQYF
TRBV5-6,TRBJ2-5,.,CASSSLGRGQETQYF
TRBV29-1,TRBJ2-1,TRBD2,CSGRREDKNEQFF
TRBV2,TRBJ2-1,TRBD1,CASSPGQGAQNEQFF
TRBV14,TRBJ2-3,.,CASSQDQWPLTQYF
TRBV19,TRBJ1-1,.,CASSSGHLNTEAFF
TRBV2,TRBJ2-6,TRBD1,CASSDETGGIAGANVLTF
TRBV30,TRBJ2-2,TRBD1,CAWIGQGRNTGELFF
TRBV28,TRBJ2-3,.,CASSSGGERTQYF
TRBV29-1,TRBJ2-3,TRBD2,CSVGGRADTQYF
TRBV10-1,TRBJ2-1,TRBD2,CASSRAGGYNEQFF
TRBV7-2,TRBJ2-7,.,CASSPLYEQYF
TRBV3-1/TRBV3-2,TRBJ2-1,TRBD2,CASSQVVEGWLAGVSSYNEQFF
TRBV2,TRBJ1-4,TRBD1,CASRGQGSTNEKLFF
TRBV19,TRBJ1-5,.,CASSLTRPINQPQHF
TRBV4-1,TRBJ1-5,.,CASSQGGDYQPQHF
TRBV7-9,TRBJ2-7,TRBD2,CASSGRTSGTYEQYF
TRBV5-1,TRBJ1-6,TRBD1,CASSRQGESYNSPLHF
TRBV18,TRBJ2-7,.,CASSPSSSGGYEQYF
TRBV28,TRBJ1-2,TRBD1,CASRPGTGTLGYTF
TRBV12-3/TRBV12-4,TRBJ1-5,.,CASSFTENQPQHF
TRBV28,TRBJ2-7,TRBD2,CASSLLAGANYEQYF
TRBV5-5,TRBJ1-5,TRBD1,CASSRTGGQYQPQHF
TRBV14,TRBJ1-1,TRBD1,CASSHTGTVKNTEAFF
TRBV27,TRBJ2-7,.,CASTFDTNSYEQYF
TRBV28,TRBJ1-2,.,CASSEGPPQRGYTF
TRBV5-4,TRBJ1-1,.,CASSLEGAGTEAFF
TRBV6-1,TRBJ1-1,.,CASSDRMNTEAFF
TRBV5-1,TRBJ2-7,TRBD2,CASSPTSGSYEQYF
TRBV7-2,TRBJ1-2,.,CASSLGGGANGYTF
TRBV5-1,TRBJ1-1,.,CASSLDRSNTEAFF
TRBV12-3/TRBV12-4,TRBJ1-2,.,CASSFVGNYGYTF
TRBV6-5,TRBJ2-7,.,CASSQGFYEQYF
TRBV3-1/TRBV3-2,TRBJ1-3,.,CASRQGTGNTIYF
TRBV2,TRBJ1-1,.,CASSGDMNTEAFF
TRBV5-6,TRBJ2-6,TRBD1,CASSPPGGSSGANVLTF
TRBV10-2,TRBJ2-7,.,CASSRGHPGYEQYF
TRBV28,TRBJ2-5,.,CASSPVGGQETQYF
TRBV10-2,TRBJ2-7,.,CASSARQVPNEQYF
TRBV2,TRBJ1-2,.,CASSTSQGKGATF
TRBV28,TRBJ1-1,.,CASSSPSGGDTEAFF
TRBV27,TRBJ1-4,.,CASSSTSLGTTNEKLFF
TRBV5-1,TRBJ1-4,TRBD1,CASSPGTGQTNEKLFF